Described below is a single TCR beta chain sequence and its context. Original data processing: Counts of nucleated cells, estimated from reference gene primer amplification, were obtained. The data were produced by immunoSEQ multiplex PCR, yet TCRdb's version contains in-frame clones alone and is incomplete. V and J calls and clone size are copied from that table; D and trimming were computed from the DNA. The data contain some 150,000 clones, 70% to 90% of them singletons. The data originate from a study of blood T cell repertoires in COVID-19. The wider study: T cells, B-cell-depleted T cells, or PBMCs supplied cDNA or gDNA.

V dropped 4 bases and J dropped 5; count of bases not matched to a gene: 9. CDR3 length equals 15 residues. The germline V gene encodes CDR1 SGHAT and CDR2 FQDESV (reference sequence). This chain links TRBV11-1 with TRBJ2-7; the match to TRBD1 covers 9 bases. This TCR was sampled from a middle-aged man with acute or convalescent COVID-19. The specimen sequenced was peripheral blood. The CDR3 DNA sequence: TGTGCCAGCAGCTCACCGGGACAGGGCACCGACGAGCAGTACTTC. The encoded protein is CASSSPGQGTDEQYF.